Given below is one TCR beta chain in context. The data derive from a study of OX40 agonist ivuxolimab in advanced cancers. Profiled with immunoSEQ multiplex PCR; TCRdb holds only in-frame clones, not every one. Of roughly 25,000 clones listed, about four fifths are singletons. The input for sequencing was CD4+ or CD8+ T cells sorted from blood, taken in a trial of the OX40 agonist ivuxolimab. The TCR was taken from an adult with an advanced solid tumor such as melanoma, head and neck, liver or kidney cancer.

The CDR3 DNA follows: TGCGCCAGCAGCCGGGGAACGGGGGGTACCTACGAGCAGTACTTC. It codes for CASSRGTGGTYEQYF. The chain uses TRBV4-1 and TRBJ2-7, with 7 bases that match TRBD2. Germline V gene sequence: CDR1 MGHRA, CDR2 YSYEKL. The CDR3 consists of 15 residues. The trim removed 4 bases at V and 2 bases at J, leaving 8 bases unmatched.